A selection of T cell receptor beta chains follows, all from one sample in a study of blood T cells in healthy people across ages. From the 5' RACE reads, TCRdb called clonotypes with MiXCR, one entry per CDR3 protein. The table includes approximately 1,100,000 distinct CDR3 sequences, roughly 45% detected once. Sequencing used blood. These receptors were collected from a woman aged 60-75 years in good health. The CDR3 runs from the conserved cysteine through the conserved F or W. Fields, in order: CDR3 protein, J gene, D gene, V gene. The D gene is left open where the match is weak.

CSAPLDQGAGYTF,TRBJ1-2,TRBD1,TRBV20-1
CSARGVGNEQFF,TRBJ2-1,-,TRBV20-1
CSARDSGFPRNEQFF,TRBJ2-1,TRBD2,TRBV20-1
CSVDLQDSHEQYF,-,-,TRBV29-1
CASSLVGGGYTDTQYF,TRBJ2-3,TRBD2,TRBV7-9
CSARQRTTYEQYF,TRBJ2-7,-,TRBV20-1
CASSPGKYDEQYF,TRBJ2-7,-,TRBV6-2/TRBV6-3
CASSPTGTSGTSYEQYF,TRBJ2-7,TRBD2,TRBV18
CASSQEGRFNEKLFF,TRBJ1-4,-,TRBV14
CASRASGGEDIQYF,TRBJ2-4,TRBD2,TRBV2
CASSLLFSGRADEQFF,TRBJ2-1,TRBD2,TRBV5-1
CSARTSGRNYEQYF,TRBJ2-7,TRBD2,TRBV20-1
CSATAGLVHNEQYF,TRBJ2-5,TRBD2,TRBV20-1
CASLGVGDTGELFF,TRBJ2-2,-,TRBV28